Shown below are 7 T cell receptor beta chains from a single sample sequenced in a study of cytomegalovirus exposure and HLA in healthy donors. The study ran its PCR with 60 Vbeta and 13 Jbeta primers. Sequencing used immunoSEQ multiplex PCR; TCRdb keeps in-frame clones, though not all of them. Among around 85,000 clones listed, roughly 72% were seen once. Sequencing used PBMCs. These receptors all stem from a man aged 25 to 45 in good health and CMV-seropositive.

The chain is built from TRBV10-3 and TRBJ1-2; TRBD1 matches 8 bases. CDR3 length: 14 residues. V shed 0 bases and J 4 bases; nucleotides not matched to a gene: 1. Germline-derived CDR1 and CDR2 are ENHRY and SYGVKD. In nucleotides, the CDR3 is TGTGCCATCAGTGAGTCTACAGGGGGCTATGGCTACACCTTC. Residues: CAISESTGGYGYTF.

In this sample, this clone turned up a few times. This chain links TRBV19 with TRBJ1-1, with no clear D. The CDR3 is 12 residues long. CDR1 is LNHDA and CDR2 is SQIVND in the germline V gene (reference sequence). With 6 bases removed from V and 6 bases from J, the gap between germline ends came to 11 bases. The CDR3: CASSSPRAEAFF. DNA for the CDR3: TGTGCCAGTAGCAGCCCCCGGGCTGAAGCTTTCTTT.

The chain is built from TRBV4-3 and TRBJ2-5; 9 bases map to TRBD2. This CDR3 region has 16 residues. In germline, CDR1 is LGHNA, CDR2 YSLEER. After removal of 1 base from V and 4 bases from J, the junction contained 7 bases not matched to a gene. The CDR3 DNA is TGCGCCAGCAGCCAAGGGAGAGAAGCGGGAGGAGAGACCCAGTACTTC. It specifies CASSQGREAGGETQYF.

There are a few counts of this clone. The rearrangement uses TRBV13 and TRBJ2-1; TRBD2 might be the D (6 bases). Between the trimmed V and J ends, which lost 5 bases and 2 bases, there was a span of 13 bases. CDR3 size: 15 residues. Germline-derived CDR1 and CDR2 are PRHDT and FYEKMQ (reference sequence). CDR3 sequence reads: CASSRGAGAYNEQFF. The CDR3 coding sequence is TGTGCCAGCAGCCGCGGGGCGGGCGCCTACAATGAGCAGTTCTTC.

This clone was detected a few times. The CDR3 nucleotides are TGTGCCAGCAGCTTGAGCGGGAACACCGGGGAGCTGTTTTTT. It codes for CASSLSGNTGELFF. V is TRBV5-4 and J is TRBJ2-2, with D maybe TRBD2 (5 bases). Trimming removed 1 base at V and 1 base at J, with 5 bases between. Germline V gene lookup returns CDR1 SGHNT and CDR2 YYREEE (reference sequence). This CDR3 comprises 14 residues. Based on the CDR3 plus reference TRBV5-4 and TRBJ2-2, the full variable domain is ETGVTQSPTHLIKTRGQQVTLRCSSQSGHNTVSWYQQALGQGPQFIFQYYREEENGRGNFPPRFSGLQFPNYSSELNVNALELDDSALYLCASSLSGNTGELFFGEGSRLTVL.

The chain carries TRBV10-1 and TRBJ1-3; 9 positions match TRBD1. CDR1 and CDR2 (germline): WNHNN, SYGVQD (reference sequence). Trimming cost V 0 bases and J 3 bases; bases outside gene matches: 3. The CDR3 consists of 16 residues. CDR3 DNA: TGCGCCAGCAGTGAGTCGACAGGGGGGATTGGAAACACCATATATTTT. This gives the protein CASSESTGGIGNTIYF.

This clone was counted between two and nine times. The chain uses TRBV7-9 and TRBJ2-1, with TRBD1 identical over 11 bases. Germline V gives CDR1 SEHNR, CDR2 FQNEAQ (reference sequence). This CDR3 is 17 amino acids long. V lost 5 bases and J lost 6; bases outside the gene matches: 12. CDR3 DNA sequence: TGTGCCAGCAGCGACACCAGCGCCGGGACAGGGGGCAATGAGCAGTTCTTC. This codes for CASSDTSAGTGGNEQFF.